The next 18 T cell receptor beta chains were all read from a single sample in a study of read filtering for tumor transcriptome and immune sequencing. The library was built from roughly 400 ng RNA with molecular barcoded adaptors for alpha/delta and beta/gamma chains. MiXCR, run by TCRdb on the reads, gives a single entry per CDR3 protein. The sample shows 100,000 to 150,000 distinct CDR3 sequences, about an eighth of them seen only once. The specimen sequenced was a population of CD138-negative cells sorted from bone marrow. Receptors were obtained from a donor aged 40 or older with multiple myeloma.

There are many counts of this clonotype. This chain connects TRBV20-1 to TRBJ1-2; a weak D match, TRBD1 (6 bases). Germline V gives CDR1 DFQATT, CDR2 SNEGSKA (reference sequence). The CDR3 extends over 14 amino acids. Trimming pared 1 base from V and 5 bases from J, leaving 14 bases between. This CDR3 is CSARGPGAGYGYTF. The CDR3 DNA is TGCAGTGCTAGAGGTCCGGGGGCTGGGTATGGCTACACCTTC.

This clonotype was picked up many times. The V gene is TRBV12-3 or TRBV12-4, the J gene TRBJ2-3; 9 nucleotides match TRBD2. The CDR3 has 15 residues. V dropped 3 bases and J dropped 4; count of bases not matched to a gene: 5. As DNA, the CDR3 is TGTGCCAGCAGTTTTAGCGGGAGTCCAGCAGATACGCAGTATTTT. It encodes CASSFSGSPADTQYF.

This clonotype was counted ten times or more. The J gene is TRBJ2-7, the V gene TRBV20-1; no definite D call. Germline CDR1 and CDR2: DFQATT and SNEGSKA (reference sequence). The germline V and J ends were trimmed by 3 bases and 1 base, with 7 bases remaining between them. CDR3 size: 12 residues. CDR3 protein: CSASPSSYEQYF. Written as DNA, the CDR3 is TGCAGTGCTAGCCCCTCATCCTACGAGCAGTACTTC.

A word on this clonotype: A much bigger clone sits one base away, suggesting this may be a read error. The J gene is TRBJ2-2, the V gene TRBV7-9; 7 bases fit TRBD1. Germline V CDR1 and CDR2: SEHNR, FQNEAQ (reference sequence). Trimming took 3 bases from V and 3 from J; bases not matched to a gene: 4. The CDR3 is 15 amino acids. This CDR3 reads CASSFVTGDTGELFF. The CDR3 DNA is TGTGCCAGCAGCTTCGTTACAGGGGACACCGGGGAGCTGTTTTTT.

This clonotype appeared many times. The chain joins TRBV9 to TRBJ2-1; D is ambiguous. The CDR3 has 16 residues. Germline V gives CDR1 SGDLS, CDR2 YYNGEE. Trimming took 0 bases from V and 0 from J, leaving 10 bases between them. The DNA for the CDR3 is TGTGCCAGCAGCGTAGAACCCCTCCCCTCCTACAATGAGCAGTTCTTC. It yields the protein CASSVEPLPSYNEQFF.

Regarding this clonotype: With a much larger clone just one base away, this may be a read error. The chain combines TRBV20-1 with TRBJ1-3, with D unclear. The CDR3 is 12 amino acids. From germline, CDR1 is DFQATT and CDR2 SNEGSKA (reference sequence). CDR3 loop: CSVQVSGSTIYF. CDR3 in DNA: TGCAGCGTGCAGGTCTCTGGAAGCACCATATATTTT.

This clonotype was detected ten times or more. This sequence joins TRBV20-1 and TRBJ2-5, with 9 bases that match TRBD2. The trim removed 1 base at V and 2 bases at J, leaving 8 bases unmatched. The CDR3 consists of 16 residues. CDR1 DFQATT and CDR2 SNEGSKA come from the germline V gene (reference sequence). This chain's CDR3 is CSARAVAGERQETQYF. The CDR3 DNA reads as TGCAGTGCTAGAGCCGTAGCGGGGGAGCGACAAGAGACCCAGTACTTC.

This clonotype was seen at least ten times. The rearrangement joins TRBV3-1 to TRBJ1-5, with D unclear. V dropped 1 base and J dropped 6 bases, with 10 bases sitting between them. The CDR3 runs to 14 residues. Germline lookup yields CDR1 LGHDT and CDR2 YNNKEL (reference sequence). CDR3 sequence: CASSQGFTGQPQHF. In DNA, the CDR3 is TGTGCCAGCAGCCAAGGGTTTACGGGTCAGCCCCAGCATTTT.

V and J are TRBV7-9 and TRBJ1-2; D gene ambiguous. The germline V gene has CDR1 SEHNR and CDR2 FQNEAQ (reference sequence). The CDR3 runs 13 residues. V dropped 5 bases and J dropped 5 bases, with 12 bases sitting between them. The CDR3 nucleotides are TGTGCCAGCAGCCCCCCCTCCTGGTATGGCTACACCTTC. This gives the protein CASSPPSWYGYTF.

This clonotype was detected many times. J is TRBJ2-3 and V is TRBV29-1, with D possibly TRBD2 on 5 matching bases. This CDR3 has 12 amino acids. The V gene's germline CDR1 is SQVTM and CDR2 ANQGSEA. V was trimmed by 7 bases and J by 0 bases, leaving 8 bases between them. This CDR3 is CSEQRSTDTQYF. Written as DNA, the CDR3 is TGCAGCGAACAGCGGAGCACAGATACGCAGTATTTT.

This clonotype was seen at least ten times. An end of the junction differs from the germline gene, which may be a read error. The genes are TRBV4-1 and TRBJ2-1, with 7 bases fitting TRBD2. Per germline, CDR1 MGHRA and CDR2 YSYEKL. This CDR3 region has 19 residues. CDR3 sequence (DNA): TGCGCCAGCAGCGAAGAACCCGCGGGAGCACTAGGTGGACACAATGAGCAGTTCTTC. It codes for CASSEEPAGALGGHNEQFF.

Comments on this clonotype: A far larger clone is one nucleotide away, so this likely arose from a read error. Likely a read error: the CDR3 ends without its conserved phenylalanine or tryptophan. The DNA is omitted, as the CDR3 cannot be located on it reliably, and the CDR3 follows TCRdb's listing. J is TRBJ2-1 and V is TRBV7-9; the table's D call, TRBD2, has no DNA check behind it. Germline assignment: CDR1 SEHNR and CDR2 FQNEAQ (reference sequence). The CDR3 contains 15 residues when both ends are counted. The CDR3 is CASSMGLAGGGIKFL.

The chain joins TRBV7-8 to TRBJ1-5; the match to TRBD1 covers 7 bases. This CDR3 contains 14 residues. The V segment lost 8 bases and the J segment 6 bases; nucleotides outside the gene matches: 10. Germline V lookup: CDR1 SGHVS, CDR2 FQNEAQ. The CDR3 bases are TGTGCCAGCGACGAGGGAGGGGGCGGTCAGCCCCAGCATTTT. Translation: CASDEGGGGQPQHF.

Concerning this clonotype itself: A read error may explain this, as a much larger clone is one base away. The conserved phenylalanine or tryptophan normally closing the CDR3 is absent here, so this likely arose from a read error. The chain employs TRBV6-5 and TRBJ1-2; perhaps TRBD1 as D (6 bases). The CDR3 runs to 15 residues. Germline assignment: CDR1 MNHEY and CDR2 SVGAGI. Trimming cost V 6 bases and J 1 base, with 15 bases left between them. The DNA for the CDR3 is TGTGCCAGCAGCTCACCGACAGGACTTAACTATGGCTACACCTCC. As protein: CASSSPTGLNYGYTS.

This clonotype was recorded many times. The rearrangement links TRBV7-9 to TRBJ2-1; the D gene is possibly TRBD2 (6 bases). There are 15 residues in the CDR3. V lost 3 bases and J lost 3, with 12 bases in between. Germline V gives CDR1 SEHNR, CDR2 FQNEAQ (reference sequence). The CDR3 DNA reads TGTGCCAGCAGCTTGACGGGAGTGGTCTACAATGAGCAGTTCTTC. Translation gives CASSLTGVVYNEQFF.

A note on this clonotype: Germline and junction disagree at one end, which may indicate a read error. The DNA for the CDR3 is TGTGCCAGCAGCGGGGGGTCAGGGTCCTACATTGAGCAGTTCTTC. Its translation is CASSGGSGSYIEQFF. V usage is TRBV5-4 and J usage is TRBJ2-1, with TRBD2 as a possible D gene (6 bases). The germline V gene has CDR1 SGHNT and CDR2 YYREEE (reference sequence). This CDR3 has 15 amino acids.

This chain uses TRBV12-3 or TRBV12-4 with TRBJ1-2; D ambiguous. Between the trimmed V and J ends, which lost 6 bases and 4 bases, there was a span of 12 bases. The CDR3 sequence is 13 residues long. The CDR3 protein is CASSVGFSYGYTF. CDR3 in DNA: TGTGCCAGCAGCGTGGGGTTCAGCTATGGCTACACCTTC.

J is TRBJ2-6 and V is TRBV4-1; 8 bases are a match to TRBD2. The V and J ends lost 1 base and 2 bases, in that order; junction bases with no gene match: 13. CDR3 length equals 20 residues. Germline V lookup: CDR1 MGHRA, CDR2 YSYEKL. CDR3 sequence reads: CASSQGPIAGPAPGANVLTF. The CDR3 nucleotides are TGCGCCAGCAGCCAAGGTCCGATAGCGGGACCCGCTCCTGGGGCCAACGTCCTGACTTTC.